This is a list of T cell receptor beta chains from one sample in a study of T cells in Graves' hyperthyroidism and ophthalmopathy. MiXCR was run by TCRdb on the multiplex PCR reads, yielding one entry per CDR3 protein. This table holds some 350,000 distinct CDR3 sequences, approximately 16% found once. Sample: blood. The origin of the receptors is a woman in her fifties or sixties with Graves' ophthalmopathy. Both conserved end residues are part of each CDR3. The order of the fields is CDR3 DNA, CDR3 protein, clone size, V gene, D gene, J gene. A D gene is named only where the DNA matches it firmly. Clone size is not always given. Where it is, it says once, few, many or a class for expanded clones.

TGCAGCGCCGGGACAGGGTGGGGAACTAATGAAAAACTGTTTTTT | CSAGTGWGTNEKLFF | many | TRBV29-1 | TRBD1 | TRBJ1-4
TGCGCCAGCAGCCAAGATACCAGCGGAAGCTCCTACAATGAGCAGTTCTTC | CASSQDTSGSSYNEQFF | . | TRBV4-1 | . | TRBJ2-1
TGTGCCAGTAGTACGGGACAGTACAATGAGCAGTTCTTC | CASSTGQYNEQFF | . | TRBV19 | TRBD1 | TRBJ2-1
TGCAGTGCAACGGGACCGACCTACGAGCAGTACTTC | CSATGPTYEQYF | many | TRBV20-1 | . | TRBJ2-7
TGCGCCAGCAGCTTGGGAGCGGGAGGGTACGGAGAGACCCAGTACTTC | CASSLGAGGYGETQYF | . | TRBV5-1 | TRBD2 | TRBJ2-5
TGTGCCAGCAGCCAAAACCTCAGGGGCACAGATACGCAGTATTTT | CASSQNLRGTDTQYF | . | TRBV14 | . | TRBJ2-3
TGCAGTGCTAGTTATCGGGCTAGCTCCTATAATTCACCCCTCCACTTT | CSASYRASSYNSPLHF | many | TRBV20-1 | . | TRBJ1-6
TGTGCCAGCAGCCGGACAGGATCGAGCAATCAGCCCCAGCATTTT | CASSRTGSSNQPQHF | few | TRBV7-8 | TRBD1 | TRBJ1-5
TGTGCCAGCAGTGACGGGGGATTCGGTCAGCCCCAGCATTTT | CASSDGGFGQPQHF | . | TRBV6-4 | . | TRBJ1-5
TGTGCCAGCAGTCGGGACAGGGTTGTCGAGCAGTACTTC | CASSRDRVVEQYF | many | TRBV2 | TRBD1 | TRBJ2-7
TGTGCCAGCATGCCGGGACGGCCTCTTAACTATGGCTACACCTTC | CASMPGRPLNYGYTF | few | TRBV12-3/TRBV12-4 | . | TRBJ1-2
TGTGCCAGCAGGTCTGGATTTGCGGATACGCAGTATTTT | CASRSGFADTQYF | many | TRBV7-9 | . | TRBJ2-3
TGTGCCAGCAGCCAAGATAGGACAAGTGAGCAGTACTTC | CASSQDRTSEQYF | many | TRBV3-1 | . | TRBJ2-7
TGCAGCGTTTTTGCCCTGACAAATGAGCAGTTCTTC | CSVFALTNEQFF | . | TRBV29-1 | . | TRBJ2-1
TGTGCCAGCAGTCCCCGCCGAGGGGCAGGGAATGAGCAGTTCTTC | CASSPRRGAGNEQFF | . | TRBV27 | . | TRBJ2-1
TGTGCCAGCTCACTAGTCGCGGGAGAGGGGACCGGGGAGCTGTTTTTT | CASSLVAGEGTGELFF | many | TRBV18 | TRBD2 | TRBJ2-2
TGCGCCAGCAGCTTGGTTATGGAGACCCAGTACTTC | CASSLVMETQYF | . | TRBV5-1 | . | TRBJ2-5
TGTGCCAGCAGCGTAGGAAAGCAGGGGGCCGCCTACAATGAGCAGTTCTTC | CASSVGKQGAAYNEQFF | many | TRBV9 | TRBD1 | TRBJ2-1
TGTGCCAGCAGTATCGGGACTTCTAGCACAGATACGCAGTATTTT | CASSIGTSSTDTQYF | many | TRBV28 | . | TRBJ2-3
TGCAGCGTTAAGCACGGGACGGGGGAGCAGTTCTTC | CSVKHGTGEQFF | once | TRBV29-1 | . | TRBJ2-1
TGCAGTGCTAGAGATGTCAGGGGAACCAACACTGAAGCTTTCTTT | CSARDVRGTNTEAFF | many | TRBV20-1 | . | TRBJ1-1
TGTGCCAGCAGTTTATCGGGGGCCCGCCGGCGGGAGACCCAGTACTTC | CASSLSGARRRETQYF | many | TRBV28 | . | TRBJ2-5
TGTGCCTCGGGACAGGGTCCAACTAATGAAAAACTGTTTTTT | CASGQGPTNEKLFF | many | TRBV30 | TRBD1 | TRBJ1-4
TGCAGCGTTGTATCCCGATTCTCCTACGAGCAGTACTTC | CSVVSRFSYEQYF | . | TRBV29-1 | . | TRBJ2-7
TGTGCCAGCAGCTATCAGACGGCGGGAGTCGTATCCTACGAGCAGTACTTC | CASSYQTAGVVSYEQYF | . | TRBV7-8 | TRBD2 | TRBJ2-7
TGTGCCAGCAGCCAGAACTGGGAGCTGTTTTTT | CASSQNWELFF | many | TRBV3-1 | . | TRBJ2-2
TGCAGTGCGGCAGGGATTGGCAATCAGCCCCAGCATTTT | CSAAGIGNQPQHF | many | TRBV20-1 | . | TRBJ1-5
TGTGCCACCAGCTTACTAGCGGGGGCCTCCTACGAGCAGTACTTC | CATSLLAGASYEQYF | many | TRBV15 | TRBD2 | TRBJ2-7
TGCAGTGCAAACCCCGGGACTAGACAATACCTGAATGAGCAGTTCTTC | CSANPGTRQYLNEQFF | few | TRBV20-1 | TRBD2 | TRBJ2-1
TGTGCCAGCATGGGGCTGGCTTACAATGAGCAGTTCTTC | CASMGLAYNEQFF | many | TRBV2 | . | TRBJ2-1
TGCAGTGCTATCGACAGGGGGCAAGGACTAACCTGGTACCAAGAGACCCAGTACTTC | CSAIDRGQGLTWYQETQYF | many | TRBV20-1 | TRBD1 | TRBJ2-5
TGCGCCAGCAGTTTACAGCGGGGAAGCTCCTACAATGAGCAGTTCTTC | CASSLQRGSSYNEQFF | many | TRBV5-1 | TRBD2 | TRBJ2-1
TGTGCCAGCAGCTTCGGACTAGCGGGAGGGGTCCCAGATACGCAGTATTTT | CASSFGLAGGVPDTQYF | . | TRBV7-9 | TRBD2 | TRBJ2-3
TGTGCCAGCAGCCCTAGGACAGGCCCGCCAGGAAACATTCAGTACTTC | CASSPRTGPPGNIQYF | many | TRBV7-9 | TRBD1 | TRBJ2-4
TGTGCCAGCACCCTCACCCCCGCTACGGCCGGGGAGCTGTTTTTT | CASTLTPATAGELFF | few | TRBV7-2 | . | TRBJ2-2
TGCAGTGCCCGCACGGAGTGGCTTACTGAAGCTTTCTTT | CSARTEWLTEAFF | few | TRBV20-1 | . | TRBJ1-1
TGTGCCACCAGCAGAGATAAACAAATTAACTATGGCTACACCTTC | CATSRDKQINYGYTF | many | TRBV15 | . | TRBJ1-2
TGTGCCAGCAGCTTGGCCCCAGGGAGCACAGATACGCAGTATTTT | CASSLAPGSTDTQYF | many | TRBV5-8 | . | TRBJ2-3
TGCAGCGGCCGACTAGCGGGAGGGCCGGGGTTCACAGATACGCAGTATTTT | CSGRLAGGPGFTDTQYF | . | TRBV29-1 | TRBD2 | TRBJ2-3
TGTGCCAGCAGGGGGGGCGGAGGGACAGGGAACAATCAGCCCCAGCATTTT | CASRGGGGTGNNQPQHF | many | TRBV2 | TRBD1 | TRBJ1-5
TGTGCCAGCAGTGAACAGGGTCCGGGAGGGAACAATGAGCAGTTCTTC | CASSEQGPGGNNEQFF | many | TRBV2 | TRBD2 | TRBJ2-1
TGCGCCAGCAGCCAAGATAGGTTGAGGACTGCTACCGGGGAGCTGTTTTTT | CASSQDRLRTATGELFF | . | TRBV4-1 | . | TRBJ2-2
TGTGCCAGCAGTTTAGAGGGGGGGGCCCAGTACTTC | CASSLEGGAQYF | many | TRBV27 | . | TRBJ2-5
TGCAGTGTGGGTAGAGGTGGGGCGGTCACAGATACGCAGTATTTT | CSVGRGGAVTDTQYF | many | TRBV20-1 | . | TRBJ2-3
TGCGCCAGCAGCCCGGGGCAGACGGCTTCACCCCTCCACTTT | CASSPGQTASPLHF | few | TRBV4-1 | . | TRBJ1-6